The entry that follows covers one TCR beta chain sequence. V lost 1 base to trimming and J lost 4 bases; unmatched junction nucleotides: 9. The CDR3 covers 19 residues. Germline V gene data show CDR1 as LGHNA and CDR2 as YSLEER. These data are taken from a study of T cell changes during pregnancy in multiple sclerosis. Generated by immunoSEQ multiplex PCR, the TCRdb table keeps only in-frame clones and is missing some. The data hold approximately 51,000 clones, with 92% observed a single time. The chain uses TRBV4-3 and TRBJ2-3; 15 bases match TRBD2. The source of this sequence is a female donor with multiple sclerosis, enrolled in a pregnancy study. The sample in question was CD4+ T cells from peripheral blood mononuclear cells, obtained after pregnancy. The CDR3 DNA reads as TGCGCCAGCAGCCAAGGGACTAGCGGGAGGGCCTGGGAGCCAGATACGCAGTATTTT. Encoded protein: CASSQGTSGRAWEPDTQYF.